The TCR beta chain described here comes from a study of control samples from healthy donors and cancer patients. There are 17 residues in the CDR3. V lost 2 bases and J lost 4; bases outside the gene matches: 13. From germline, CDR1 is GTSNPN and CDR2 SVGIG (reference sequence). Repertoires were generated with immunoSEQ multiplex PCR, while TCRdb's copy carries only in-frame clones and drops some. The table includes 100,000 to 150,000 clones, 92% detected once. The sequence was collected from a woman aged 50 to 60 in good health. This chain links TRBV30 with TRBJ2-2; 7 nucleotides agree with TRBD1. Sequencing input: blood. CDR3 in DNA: TGTGCCTGGAGTATCGCTTTGAGGGGGCAGGGCACCGGGGAGCTGTTTTTT. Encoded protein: CAWSIALRGQGTGELFF.